This T cell receptor (beta chain) was captured in a study of Graves' ophthalmopathy and Graves' hyperthyroidism. Per the germline V gene, CDR1 is MDHEN and CDR2 is SYDVKM. Trimming took 6 bases from V and 0 from J; bases not matched to a gene: 15. The CDR3 runs to 18 residues. Study results and limitations: Blood also held most thyroid clonotypes expanded above 0.001 frequency. A model built from 13 signatures distinguished ophthalmopathy from stable hyperthyroidism with approximately 89% sensitivity and about 80% specificity. The study's model predicted ophthalmopathy progression at roughly 64% sensitivity and almost 75% specificity.

Ophthalmopathy donors' eye disease showed moderate-to-severe activity, CAS of at least 3, NOSPECS of at least 4 and duration under 3 months. As concerns this clonotype: Antigen: not known.

Amplified TCR beta CDR3 regions were obtained using RNA transcripts as template. After a first-round RT-PCR with HTBI primers, a second-round multiplex PCR was run. TCRdb called the multiplex PCR reads again in MiXCR, with one record for every CDR3 protein. The sample shows about 400,000 distinct CDR3 sequences, approximately 16% of them seen only once. The origin of this receptor is a woman younger than 35 with Graves' ophthalmopathy. V is TRBV28 and J is TRBJ2-7, with 9 bases aligning to TRBD1. The sample consisted of peripheral blood. The CDR3 DNA is TGTGCCAGCAGCCACCTATGGTCCGGGACAGGGTTCTCCTACGAGCAGTACTTC. It translates to CASSHLWSGTGFSYEQYF.